A single sample is the source of the 9 T cell receptor beta chains below, sequenced in a study of cytomegalovirus exposure and HLA in healthy donors. With 60 Vbeta and 13 Jbeta primers, the PCR was carried out. Generated by immunoSEQ multiplex PCR, the TCRdb table keeps only in-frame clones and is missing some. This sample has tens of thousands of clones, with roughly three fifths found just once. Sample: PBMCs. The receptor set was obtained from a woman younger than 45 in good health and CMV-seronegative.

The V gene is TRBV30, the J gene TRBJ1-6, with D possibly being TRBD1 (5 bases). CDR3 length: 13 residues. Trimming took 5 bases from V and 8 from J, leaving 13 bases between them. The germline V gene has CDR1 GTSNPN and CDR2 SVGIG (reference sequence). CDR3 residues: CAWDGGFDSPLHF. In nucleotides, the CDR3 is TGTGCCTGGGACGGGGGTTTTGATTCACCCCTCCACTTT.

The chain links TRBV10-2 to TRBJ2-7, with a possible D match to TRBD1 (6 bases). CDR3 length: 17 amino acids. V dropped 3 bases and J dropped 4 bases, with 22 bases sitting between them. Germline V CDR1 and CDR2: WSHSY, SAAADI. The DNA for the CDR3 is TGCGCCAGCAGTGACCCAACCGGAGCGAGGGGGTGGTACGAGCAGTACTTC. It encodes CASSDPTGARGWYEQYF.

The chain recombines TRBV29-1 with TRBJ2-1; D not resolved. V was pared by 6 bases and J by 4 bases, with 13 bases between. The CDR3 extends over 13 amino acids. Germline CDR1 SQVTM, CDR2 ANQGSEA. DNA for the CDR3: TGCAGCGTCGAGCACAGCCTATACAATGAGCAGTTCTTC. Protein: CSVEHSLYNEQFF.

This clone appeared a few times. The CDR3 region has the DNA TGTGCTAGTGGGAGAAACAGGGCCCCTCTCTTGAACACTGAAGCTTTCTTT. It is translated as CASGRNRAPLLNTEAFF. This rearrangement joins TRBV12-5 to TRBJ1-1, with a possible D match to TRBD1 (6 bases). V was cut by 6 bases and J by 0 bases, with 20 bases left in between. This CDR3 has 17 amino acids. Per germline, CDR1 LGHNT and CDR2 FRNRAP.

The gene calls are TRBV28 and TRBJ2-1; D is uncertain. The germline V and J ends were trimmed by 3 bases and 3 bases, with 9 bases remaining between them. The CDR3 loop spans 14 amino acids. The germline gives CDR1 MDHEN, CDR2 SYDVKM. CDR3 coding DNA: TGTGCCAGCAGTTTTCCGGGTTACTACAATGAGCAGTTCTTC. Its protein product is CASSFPGYYNEQFF.

This clone was found once. The chain couples TRBV19 to TRBJ2-7; 11 positions agree with TRBD1. Looked up from germline, CDR1 is LNHDA and CDR2 is SQIVND (reference sequence). This CDR3 comprises 14 residues. Losses at the gene ends were 10 bases for V and 2 bases for J; bases not matched to a gene: 7. The CDR3 sequence: CATRGQGETYEQYF. The CDR3 DNA reads as TGTGCCACCCGGGGACAGGGGGAGACCTACGAGCAGTACTTC.

The chain uses TRBV2 and TRBJ2-1, with D hard to call. Germline V CDR1 and CDR2: SNHLY, FYNNEI. The CDR3 is 13 amino acids. Between the trimmed V and J ends, which lost 0 bases and 7 bases, there was a span of 7 bases. CDR3 sequence (DNA): TGTGCCAGCAGTGAAGCGGGCCGAAATGAGCAGTTCTTC. Its translation is CASSEAGRNEQFF. The entire variable domain, with the rest obtained from reference TRBV2 and TRBJ2-1, is as follows: EPEVTQTPSHQVTQMGQEVILRCVPISNHLYFYWYRQILGQKVEFLVSFYNNEISEKSEIFDDQFSVERPDGSNFTLKIRSTKLEDSAMYFCASSEAGRNEQFFGPGTRLTVL.

The sample holds a few counts of this clone. The chain carries TRBV25-1 and TRBJ1-2; D perhaps matches TRBD1 (5 bases). Germline values: CDR1 MGHDK, CDR2 SYGVNS. The CDR3 totals 13 residues. Between the trimmed V and J ends, which lost 2 bases and 6 bases, there was a span of 10 bases. The CDR3, as DNA: TGTGCCAGCAGTGAAGCGGGGCGCCATGGCTACACCTTC. Protein: CASSEAGRHGYTF.

This chain links TRBV19 with TRBJ2-2; D may be TRBD2 (6 bases). Germline V gene data show CDR1 as LNHDA and CDR2 as SQIVND (reference sequence). There are 15 residues in the CDR3. The germline V and J ends were trimmed by 4 bases and 1 base, with 10 bases remaining between them. The CDR3 here is CASSRYSGNTGELFF. The CDR3 DNA sequence: TGTGCCAGTAGTAGGTATAGCGGGAACACCGGGGAGCTGTTTTTT.